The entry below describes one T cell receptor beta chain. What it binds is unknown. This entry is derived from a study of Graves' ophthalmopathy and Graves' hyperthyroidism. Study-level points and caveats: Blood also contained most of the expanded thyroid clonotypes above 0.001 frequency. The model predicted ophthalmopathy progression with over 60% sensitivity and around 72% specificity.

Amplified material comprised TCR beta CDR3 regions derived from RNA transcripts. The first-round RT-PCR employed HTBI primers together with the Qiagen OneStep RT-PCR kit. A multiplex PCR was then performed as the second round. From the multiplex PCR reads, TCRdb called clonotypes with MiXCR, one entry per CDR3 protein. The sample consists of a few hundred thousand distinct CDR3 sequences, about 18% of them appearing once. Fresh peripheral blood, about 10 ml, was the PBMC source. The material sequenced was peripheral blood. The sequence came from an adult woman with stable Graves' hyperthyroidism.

CDR3: CASSQVGGSPNYGYTF. CDR3 sequence (DNA): TGTGCCAGCAGCCAAGTCGGAGGGAGCCCGAACTATGGCTACACCTTC. The gene calls are TRBV3-1 and TRBJ1-2, with D uncertain. V gave up 1 base and J gave up 2 bases, with 14 bases separating them. This CDR3 is 16 amino acids long. Per germline, CDR1 LGHDT and CDR2 YNNKEL (reference sequence).